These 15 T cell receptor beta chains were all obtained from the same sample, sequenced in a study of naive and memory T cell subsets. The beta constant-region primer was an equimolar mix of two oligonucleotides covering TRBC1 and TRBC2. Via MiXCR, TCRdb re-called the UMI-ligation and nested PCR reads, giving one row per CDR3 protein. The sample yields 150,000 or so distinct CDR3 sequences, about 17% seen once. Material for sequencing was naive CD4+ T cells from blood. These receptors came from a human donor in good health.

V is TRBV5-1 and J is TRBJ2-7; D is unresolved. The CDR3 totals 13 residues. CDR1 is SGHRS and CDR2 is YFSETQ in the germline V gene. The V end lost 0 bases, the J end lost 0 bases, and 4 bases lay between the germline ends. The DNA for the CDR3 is TGCGCCAGCAGCTTGGGGGTCTCCTACGAGCAGTACTTC. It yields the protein CASSLGVSYEQYF.

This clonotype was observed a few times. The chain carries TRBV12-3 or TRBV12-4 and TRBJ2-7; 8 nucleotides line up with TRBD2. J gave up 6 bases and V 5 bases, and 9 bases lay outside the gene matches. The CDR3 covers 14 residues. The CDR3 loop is CASSRKRELGEQYF. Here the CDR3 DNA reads TGTGCCAGCAGTCGTAAGCGGGAGTTGGGCGAGCAGTACTTC.

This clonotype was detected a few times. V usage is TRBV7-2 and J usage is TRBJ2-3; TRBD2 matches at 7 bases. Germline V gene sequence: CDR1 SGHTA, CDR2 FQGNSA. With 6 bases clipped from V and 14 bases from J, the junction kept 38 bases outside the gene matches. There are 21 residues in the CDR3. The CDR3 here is CASRSLRLAGRKLSLARVPYF. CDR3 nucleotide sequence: TGTGCCAGCAGATCCCTCCGACTAGCCGGTCGAAAGTTGAGTCTCGCTCGAGTACCGTATTTT.

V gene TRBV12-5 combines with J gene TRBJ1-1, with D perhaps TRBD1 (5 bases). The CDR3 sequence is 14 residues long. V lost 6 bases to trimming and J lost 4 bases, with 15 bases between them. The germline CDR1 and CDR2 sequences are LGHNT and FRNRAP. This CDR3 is CASGKGSWGTEAFF. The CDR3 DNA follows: TGTGCTAGTGGCAAGGGGAGTTGGGGCACTGAAGCTTTCTTT.

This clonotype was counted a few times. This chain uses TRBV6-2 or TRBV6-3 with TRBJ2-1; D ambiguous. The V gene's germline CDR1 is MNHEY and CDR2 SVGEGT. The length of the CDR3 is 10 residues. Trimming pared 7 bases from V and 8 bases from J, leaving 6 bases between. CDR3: CASIMYEQFF. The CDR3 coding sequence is TGTGCCAGCATTATGTATGAGCAGTTCTTC.

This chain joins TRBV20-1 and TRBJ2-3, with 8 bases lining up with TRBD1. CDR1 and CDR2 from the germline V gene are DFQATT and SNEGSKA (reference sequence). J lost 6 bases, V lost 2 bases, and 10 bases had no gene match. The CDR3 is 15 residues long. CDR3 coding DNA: TGCAGTGCTAGACCCGGACAGGGCGTGTGGGATACGCAGTATTTT. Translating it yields CSARPGQGVWDTQYF.

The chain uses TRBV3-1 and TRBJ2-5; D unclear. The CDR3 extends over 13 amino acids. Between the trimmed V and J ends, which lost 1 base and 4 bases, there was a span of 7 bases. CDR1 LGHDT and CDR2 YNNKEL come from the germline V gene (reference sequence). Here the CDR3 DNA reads TGTGCCAGCAGCCAAGTCGTCGCAGAGACCCAGTACTTC. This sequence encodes CASSQVVAETQYF.

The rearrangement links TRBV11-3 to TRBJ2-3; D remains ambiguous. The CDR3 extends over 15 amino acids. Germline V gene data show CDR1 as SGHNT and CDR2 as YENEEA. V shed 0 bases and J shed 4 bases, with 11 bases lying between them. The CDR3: CASSLDAKFADTQYF. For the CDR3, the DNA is TGTGCCAGCAGCTTAGACGCAAAGTTTGCAGATACGCAGTATTTT.

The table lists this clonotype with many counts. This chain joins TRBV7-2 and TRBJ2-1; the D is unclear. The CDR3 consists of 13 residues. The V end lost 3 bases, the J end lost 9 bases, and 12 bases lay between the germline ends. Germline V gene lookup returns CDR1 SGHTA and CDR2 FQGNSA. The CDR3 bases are TGTGCCAGCAGCTTTGTCCAGGAACGTGAGCAGTTCTTC. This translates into CASSFVQEREQFF.

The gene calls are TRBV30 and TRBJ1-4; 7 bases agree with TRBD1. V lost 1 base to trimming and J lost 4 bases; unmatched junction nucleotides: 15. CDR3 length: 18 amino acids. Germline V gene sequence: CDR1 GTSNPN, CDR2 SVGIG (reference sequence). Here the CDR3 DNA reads TGTGCCTGGAGTGGAGTACAGGGGTCGAATACGAATAATGAAAAACTGTTTTTT. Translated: CAWSGVQGSNTNNEKLFF.

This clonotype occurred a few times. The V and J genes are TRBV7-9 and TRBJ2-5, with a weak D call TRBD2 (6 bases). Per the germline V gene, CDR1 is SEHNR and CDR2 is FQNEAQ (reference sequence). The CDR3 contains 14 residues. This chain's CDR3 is CAAGGGNYQETQYF. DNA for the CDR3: TGTGCTGCAGGCGGCGGGAACTACCAAGAGACCCAGTACTTC.

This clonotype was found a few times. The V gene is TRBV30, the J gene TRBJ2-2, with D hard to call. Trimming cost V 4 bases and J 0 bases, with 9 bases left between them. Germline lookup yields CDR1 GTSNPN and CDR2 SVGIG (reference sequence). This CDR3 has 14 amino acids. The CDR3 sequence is CAWKPGPNTGELFF. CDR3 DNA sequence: TGTGCCTGGAAGCCCGGGCCGAACACCGGGGAGCTGTTTTTT.

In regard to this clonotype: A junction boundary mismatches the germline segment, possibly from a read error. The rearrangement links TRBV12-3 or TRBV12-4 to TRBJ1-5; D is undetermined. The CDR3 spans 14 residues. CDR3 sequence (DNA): TGTGCCAGCAGTTTATCCAGGAGGCTACAGCCCCAGAATTTT. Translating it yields CASSLSRRLQPQNF.

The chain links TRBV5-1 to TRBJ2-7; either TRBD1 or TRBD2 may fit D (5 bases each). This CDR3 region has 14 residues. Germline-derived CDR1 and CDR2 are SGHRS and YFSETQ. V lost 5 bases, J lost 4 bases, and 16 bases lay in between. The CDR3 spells CASSSYGAQYEQYF. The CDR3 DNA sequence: TGCGCCAGCAGTTCATACGGGGCTCAATACGAGCAGTACTTC.

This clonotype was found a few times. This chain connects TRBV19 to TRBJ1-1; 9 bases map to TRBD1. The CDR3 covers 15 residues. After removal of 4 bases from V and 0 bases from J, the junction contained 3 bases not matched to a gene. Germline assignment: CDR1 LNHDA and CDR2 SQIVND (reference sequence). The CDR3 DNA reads TGTGCCAGTAGTAGGCGGACAGGGGTGAACACTGAAGCTTTCTTT. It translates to CASSRRTGVNTEAFF.